These 6 T cell receptor beta chains were sequenced from one sample in a study of T cells in Graves' hyperthyroidism and ophthalmopathy. RNA transcripts yielded amplified TCR beta CDR3 regions. HTBI primers were the set used in a first-round RT-PCR of the TCR CDR3. TCRdb called the multiplex PCR reads again in MiXCR, with one record for every CDR3 protein. Of about 640,000 distinct CDR3 sequences listed, about a fifth are singletons. What was sequenced was blood. All receptors derive from a man aged 25 to 40 with Graves' ophthalmopathy.

The chain has TRBV7-2 and TRBJ2-7, with D unresolved. There are 13 residues in the CDR3. Germline V gene data show CDR1 as SGHTA and CDR2 as FQGNSA. Between the trimmed V and J ends, which lost 4 bases and 3 bases, there was a span of 10 bases. The CDR3 region is CASSSRVFYEQYF. The CDR3 DNA reads as TGTGCCAGCAGCTCAAGGGTCTTCTACGAGCAGTACTTC.

This clonotype was seen many times. The genes are TRBV12-3 or TRBV12-4 and TRBJ1-5; D may be TRBD1 (5 bases). The CDR3 has 14 amino acids. Trimming took 2 bases from V and 3 from J, leaving 8 bases between them. The CDR3 region has the DNA TGTGCCAGCAGTTTAATGGGACTCAATCAGCCCCAGCATTTT. Its translation: CASSLMGLNQPQHF.

The V call is TRBV6-2 or TRBV6-3, the J call TRBJ2-1; a weak D match, TRBD2 (6 bases). V gave up 5 bases and J gave up 2 bases, with 19 bases separating them. This CDR3 has 17 amino acids. The germline V gene encodes CDR1 MNHEY and CDR2 SVGEGT. This CDR3 reads CASSLHGGSPPYNEQFF. The DNA of the CDR3 is TGTGCCAGCAGTCTCCATGGGGGGAGCCCTCCCTACAATGAGCAGTTCTTC.

This clonotype was found a few times. V and J are TRBV9 and TRBJ2-3, with TRBD1 matching over 9 bases. The CDR3 contains 15 residues. V trimming: 0 bases; J trimming: 4 bases; junction bases outside the gene matches: 3. Germline CDR1 is SGDLS and CDR2 is YYNGEE. DNA of the CDR3: TGTGCCAGCAGCGTAGGGGACAGGGTCGCAGATACGCAGTATTTT. It yields the protein CASSVGDRVADTQYF.

DNA for the CDR3: TGTGCCAGCAGCCAAGGTGGCGGGGGGGCCTACAATGAGCAGTTCTTC. It is translated as CASSQGGGGAYNEQFF. This chain connects TRBV3-1 to TRBJ2-1; TRBD2 agrees at 9 bases. Germline V gene lookup returns CDR1 LGHDT and CDR2 YNNKEL (reference sequence). V dropped 1 base and J dropped 2; count of bases not matched to a gene: 3. The CDR3 contains 16 residues.

This chain links TRBV5-1 with TRBJ1-1; D unresolved. The CDR3 sequence is 14 residues long. The V gene lost 1 base and the J gene lost 1 base, with 8 bases spanning the gap. Germline assignment: CDR1 SGHRS and CDR2 YFSETQ. DNA for the CDR3: TGCGCCAGCAGCTTGAACTCTGAGAACACTGAAGCTTTCTTT. Protein product: CASSLNSENTEAFF.